This TCR beta chain was captured in a study of T cells after yellow fever vaccination. The overall study: The fractions with low cell numbers were processed using SMART-Seq v4 Ultra Low Input.

The study made its TCR cDNA through 5'RACE template switching. That step introduced a universal primer site along with UMIs. TCRdb itself ran the 5' RACE reads through MiXCR, one entry per CDR3 protein. The repertoire consists of some 300,000 distinct CDR3 sequences, with around a tenth occurring once and the leading ten covering 3% to 3.5%. Trimming shortened V by 2 bases and J by 5 bases, and 11 bases separated the two germline ends. Germline loops: CDR1 SGHRS, CDR2 YFSETQ. This CDR3 region has 13 residues. Findings and caveats of the study: Abundant clonotypes from the bulk population could get into FACS-sorted repertoires as contaminants.

Of note for this clonotype: Its specificity is not known.

Sequenced material: CD4+ T cells sorted from PBMCs, taken 45 days after the yellow fever booster vaccination. The chain uses TRBV5-1 and TRBJ2-7, with D maybe TRBD2 (5 bases). The source of this sequence is a man in his late teens or twenties who received the YFV17D yellow fever vaccine. Here the CDR3 reads CASSFPGWNEQYF. CDR3 coding DNA: TGCGCCAGCAGCTTCCCGGGGTGGAACGAGCAGTACTTC.